Each of the 2 T cell receptor beta chains below was sequenced from the same sample in a study of cytomegalovirus exposure and HLA in healthy donors. The table came from immunoSEQ multiplex PCR; TCRdb's copy has only in-frame clones and leaves some out. The repertoire includes about 150,000 clones, about 89% of them detected once, and over 3% sits in the top ten. Sequenced material: PBMCs. These receptors were obtained from a young woman in good health and CMV-seropositive.

The gene calls are TRBV19 and TRBJ1-2; no clear D. Trimming left V 5 bases short and J 0 bases short, with 16 bases between. The germline V gene encodes CDR1 LNHDA and CDR2 SQIVND (reference sequence). The CDR3 consists of 16 residues. The CDR3 DNA sequence: TGTGCCAGTAGTCGCGGCTACGGCCCGACTAACTATGGCTACACCTTC. Translated, it gives CASSRGYGPTNYGYTF.

This chain uses TRBV9 with TRBJ2-3; tentatively, D is TRBD2 (5 bases). Trimming took off 5 bases at V and 6 bases at J, with 13 bases between the two ends. CDR1 SGDLS and CDR2 YYNGEE come from the germline V gene. This CDR3 spans 13 amino acids. CDR3: CASSSDAEDTQYF. DNA for the CDR3: TGTGCCAGCAGTAGCGACGCCGAGGATACGCAGTATTTT.